This TCR beta chain was captured by sequencing in a study of blood T cell repertoires in COVID-19. Study as a whole: Whether acute or convalescent, the COVID-19 samples came from the United States, Italy and Spain. Sources were T cells, B-cell-depleted T cells, or PBMCs; the material itself was cDNA or gDNA.

Methods used by the authors: By means of reference gene primer amplification, nucleated cell counts were estimated. Sequenced by immunoSEQ multiplex PCR; TCRdb stores in-frame clones only, minus some. V and J calls and clone size are copied from that table; D and trimming were computed from the DNA. This repertoire shows over 40,000 clones, 90% to 95% found once; its top ten account for around 10%. Germline V gene sequence: CDR1 SGDLS, CDR2 YYNGEE. The CDR3 consists of 13 residues. Trimming at V came to 4 bases and at J to 7 bases, leaving 6 bases not matched to a gene. The TCR originated in a woman aged 80 or older with acute or convalescent COVID-19. The chain joins TRBV9 to TRBJ2-7, with 9 bases lining up with TRBD2. Sequenced: peripheral blood. The CDR3 loop is CASSSLLAGEQYF. The DNA of the CDR3 is TGTGCCAGCAGCAGCCTCCTAGCGGGAGAGCAGTACTTC.